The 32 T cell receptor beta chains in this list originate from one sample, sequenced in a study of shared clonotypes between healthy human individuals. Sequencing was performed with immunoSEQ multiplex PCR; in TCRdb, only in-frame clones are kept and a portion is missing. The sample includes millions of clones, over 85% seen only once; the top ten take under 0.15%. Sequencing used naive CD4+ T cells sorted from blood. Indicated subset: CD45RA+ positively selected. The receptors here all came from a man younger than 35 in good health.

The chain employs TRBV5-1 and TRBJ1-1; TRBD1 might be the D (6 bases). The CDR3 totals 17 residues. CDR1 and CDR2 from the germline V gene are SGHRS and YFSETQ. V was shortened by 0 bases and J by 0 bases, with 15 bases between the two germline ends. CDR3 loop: CASSLARWGGLNTEAFF. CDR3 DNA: TGCGCCAGCAGCTTGGCCCGCTGGGGGGGCCTGAACACTGAAGCTTTCTTT.

The CDR3 protein is CASSLSGQSNQPQHF. The CDR3 DNA sequence: TGCGCCAGCAGCCTATCGGGACAGTCTAATCAGCCCCAGCATTTT. The chain uses TRBV4-1 and TRBJ1-5; TRBD1 matches 7 bases. Germline lookup yields CDR1 MGHRA and CDR2 YSYEKL. V lost 4 bases and J lost 4; bases outside the gene matches: 7. The CDR3 is 15 residues long.

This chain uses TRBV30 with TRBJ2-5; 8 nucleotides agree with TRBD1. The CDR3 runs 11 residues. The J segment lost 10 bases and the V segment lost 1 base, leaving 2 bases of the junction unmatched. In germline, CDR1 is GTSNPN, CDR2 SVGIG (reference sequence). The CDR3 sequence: CAWSADRGQYF. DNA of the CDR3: TGTGCCTGGAGTGCCGACAGGGGCCAGTACTTC. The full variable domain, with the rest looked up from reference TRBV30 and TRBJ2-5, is SQTIHQWPATLVQPVGSPLSLECTVEGTSNPNLYWYRQAAGRGLQLLFYSVGIGQISSEVPQNLSASRPQDRQFILSSKKLLLSDSGFYLCAWSADRGQYFGPGTRLLVL.

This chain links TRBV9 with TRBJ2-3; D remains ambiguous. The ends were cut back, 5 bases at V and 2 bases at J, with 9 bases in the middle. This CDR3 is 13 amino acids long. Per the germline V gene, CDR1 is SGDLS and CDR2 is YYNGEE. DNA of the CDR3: TGTGCCAGCAGATCACCAGCCACAGATACGCAGTATTTT. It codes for CASRSPATDTQYF.

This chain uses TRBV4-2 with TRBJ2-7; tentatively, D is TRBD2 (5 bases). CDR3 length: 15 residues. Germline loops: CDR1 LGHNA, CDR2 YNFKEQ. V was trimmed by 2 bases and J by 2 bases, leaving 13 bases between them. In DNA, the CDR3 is TGTGCCAGCAGCCAATCGAGGGTTTCGACCTACGAGCAGTACTTC. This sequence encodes CASSQSRVSTYEQYF.

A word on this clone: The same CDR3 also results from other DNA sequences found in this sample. CDR3 nucleotide sequence: TGCGCCAGCAGCCAAGATCGGGTAGGGGAGCAGTACTTC. Translation gives CASSQDRVGEQYF. V is TRBV4-1 and J is TRBJ2-7; D remains unclear. The germline gives CDR1 MGHRA, CDR2 YSYEKL. This CDR3 is built from 13 residues. Deletions cut 0 bases from V and 7 bases from J, with 10 bases between.

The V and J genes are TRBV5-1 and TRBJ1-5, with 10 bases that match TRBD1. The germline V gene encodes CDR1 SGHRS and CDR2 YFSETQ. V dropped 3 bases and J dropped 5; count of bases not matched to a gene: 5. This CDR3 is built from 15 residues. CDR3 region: CASSSGQGEDQPQHF. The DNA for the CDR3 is TGCGCCAGCAGCTCAGGACAGGGGGAGGATCAGCCCCAGCATTTT. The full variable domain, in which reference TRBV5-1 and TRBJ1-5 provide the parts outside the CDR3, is KAGVTQTPRYLIKTRGQQVTLSCSPISGHRSVSWYQQTPGQGLQFLFEYFSETQRNKGNFPGRFSGRQFSNSRSEMNVSTLELGDSALYLCASSSGQGEDQPQHFGDGTRLSIL.

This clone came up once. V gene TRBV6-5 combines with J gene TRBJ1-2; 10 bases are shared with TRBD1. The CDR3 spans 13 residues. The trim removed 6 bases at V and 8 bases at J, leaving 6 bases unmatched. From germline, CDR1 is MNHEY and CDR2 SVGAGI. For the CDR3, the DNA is TGTGCCAGCAGACTTGGACAGGGGGGAGGCTACACCTTC. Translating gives CASRLGQGGGYTF.

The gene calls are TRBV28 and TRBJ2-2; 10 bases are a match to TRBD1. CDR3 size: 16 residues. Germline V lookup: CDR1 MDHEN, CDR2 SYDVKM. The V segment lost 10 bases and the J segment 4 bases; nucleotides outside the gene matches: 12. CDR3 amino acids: CAIARQGAGGTGELFF. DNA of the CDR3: TGTGCCATCGCACGACAGGGGGCAGGTGGCACCGGGGAGCTGTTTTTT.

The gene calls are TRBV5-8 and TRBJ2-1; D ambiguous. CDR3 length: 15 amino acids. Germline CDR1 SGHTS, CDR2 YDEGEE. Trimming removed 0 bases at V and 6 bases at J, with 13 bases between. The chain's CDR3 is CASSLGGRSLNEQFF. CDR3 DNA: TGTGCCAGCAGCTTGGGGGGAAGAAGCCTCAATGAGCAGTTCTTC.

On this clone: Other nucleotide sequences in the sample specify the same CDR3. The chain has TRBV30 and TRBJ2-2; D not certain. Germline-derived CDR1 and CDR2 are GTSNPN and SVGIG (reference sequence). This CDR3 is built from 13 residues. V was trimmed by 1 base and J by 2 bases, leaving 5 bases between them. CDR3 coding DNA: TGTGCCTGGAGTGGTACTAACACCGGGGAGCTGTTTTTT. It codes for CAWSGTNTGELFF.

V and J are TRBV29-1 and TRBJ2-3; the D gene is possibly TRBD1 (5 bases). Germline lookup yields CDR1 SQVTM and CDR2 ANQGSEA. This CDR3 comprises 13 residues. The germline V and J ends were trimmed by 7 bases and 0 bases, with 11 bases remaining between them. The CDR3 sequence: CSGGPSSTDTQYF. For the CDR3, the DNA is TGCAGCGGGGGCCCCAGTAGCACAGATACGCAGTATTTT.

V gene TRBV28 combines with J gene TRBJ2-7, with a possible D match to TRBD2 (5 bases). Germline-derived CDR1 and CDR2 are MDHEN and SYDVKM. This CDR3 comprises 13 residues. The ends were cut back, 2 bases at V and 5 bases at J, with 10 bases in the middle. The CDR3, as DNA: TGTGCCAGCAGTTTACCAGGACTCAACGAGCAGTACTTC. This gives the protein CASSLPGLNEQYF.

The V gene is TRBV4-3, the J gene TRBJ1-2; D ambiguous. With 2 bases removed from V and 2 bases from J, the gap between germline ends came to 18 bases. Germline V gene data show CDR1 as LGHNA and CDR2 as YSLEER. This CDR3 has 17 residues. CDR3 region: CASSQLLSLGQNYGYTF. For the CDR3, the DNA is TGCGCCAGCAGCCAATTATTATCCTTGGGTCAGAACTATGGCTACACCTTC.

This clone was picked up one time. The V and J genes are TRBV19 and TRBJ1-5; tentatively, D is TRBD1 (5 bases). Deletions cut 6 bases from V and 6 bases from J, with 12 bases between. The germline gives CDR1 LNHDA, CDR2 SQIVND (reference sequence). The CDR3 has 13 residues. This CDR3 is CASRDIGAQPQHF. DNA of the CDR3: TGTGCCAGTAGGGACATCGGGGCTCAGCCCCAGCATTTT.

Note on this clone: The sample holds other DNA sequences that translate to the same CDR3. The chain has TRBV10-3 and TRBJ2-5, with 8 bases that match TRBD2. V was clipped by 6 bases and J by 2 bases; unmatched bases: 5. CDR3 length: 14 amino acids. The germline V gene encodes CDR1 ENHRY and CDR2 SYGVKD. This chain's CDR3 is CAISPTSGQETQYF. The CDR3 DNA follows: TGTGCCATCAGCCCAACTAGCGGACAAGAGACCCAGTACTTC.

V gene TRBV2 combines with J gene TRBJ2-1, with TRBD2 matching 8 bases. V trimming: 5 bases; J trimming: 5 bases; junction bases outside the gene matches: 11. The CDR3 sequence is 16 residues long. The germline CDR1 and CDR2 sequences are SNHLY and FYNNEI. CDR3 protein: CASSKRGGQTDNEQFF. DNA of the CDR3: TGTGCCAGCAGTAAGCGCGGGGGGCAGACGGACAATGAGCAGTTCTTC. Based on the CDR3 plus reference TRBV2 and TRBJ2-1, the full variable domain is EPEVTQTPSHQVTQMGQEVILRCVPISNHLYFYWYRQILGQKVEFLVSFYNNEISEKSEIFDDQFSVERPDGSNFTLKIRSTKLEDSAMYFCASSKRGGQTDNEQFFGPGTRLTVL.

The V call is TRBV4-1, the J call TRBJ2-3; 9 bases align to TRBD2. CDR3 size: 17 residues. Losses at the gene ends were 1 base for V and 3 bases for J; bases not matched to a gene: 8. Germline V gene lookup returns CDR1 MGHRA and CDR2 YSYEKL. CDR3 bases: TGCGCCAGCAGCCAAGTAGGGCGGGAGGGCCGTACAGATACGCAGTATTTT. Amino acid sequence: CASSQVGREGRTDTQYF.

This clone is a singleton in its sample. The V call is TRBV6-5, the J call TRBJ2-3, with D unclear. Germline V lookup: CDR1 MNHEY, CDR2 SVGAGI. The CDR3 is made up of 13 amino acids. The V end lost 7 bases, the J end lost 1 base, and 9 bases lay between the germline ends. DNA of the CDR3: TGTGCCAGCACCTCCCCCGGCACAGATACGCAGTATTTT. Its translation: CASTSPGTDTQYF.

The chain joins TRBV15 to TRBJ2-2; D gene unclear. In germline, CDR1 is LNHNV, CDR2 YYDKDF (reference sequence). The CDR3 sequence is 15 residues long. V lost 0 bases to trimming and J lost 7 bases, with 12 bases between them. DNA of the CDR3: TGTGCCACCAGCAGAGATCTGGGCTTACTCGGGGAGCTGTTTTTT. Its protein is CATSRDLGLLGELFF.

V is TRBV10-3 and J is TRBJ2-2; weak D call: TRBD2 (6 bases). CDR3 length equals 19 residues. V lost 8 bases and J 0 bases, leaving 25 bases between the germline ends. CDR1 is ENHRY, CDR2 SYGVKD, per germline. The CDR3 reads CAIPREAGHPTPNTGELFF. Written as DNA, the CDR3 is TGTGCCATCCCAAGGGAGGCAGGGCACCCGACCCCGAACACCGGGGAGCTGTTTTTT.

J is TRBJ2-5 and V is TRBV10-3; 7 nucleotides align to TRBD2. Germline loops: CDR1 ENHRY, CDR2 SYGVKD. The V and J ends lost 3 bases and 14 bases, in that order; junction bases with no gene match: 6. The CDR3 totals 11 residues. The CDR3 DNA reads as TGTGCCATCAGTGATTTAGGGAGGGCTTACTTC. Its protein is CAISDLGRAYF.

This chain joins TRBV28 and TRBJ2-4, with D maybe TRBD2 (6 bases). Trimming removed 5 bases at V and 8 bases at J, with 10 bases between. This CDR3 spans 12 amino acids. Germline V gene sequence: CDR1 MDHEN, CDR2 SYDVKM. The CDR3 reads CASSSRRDIQYF. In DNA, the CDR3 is TGTGCCAGCAGTAGCAGGAGGGACATTCAGTACTTC.

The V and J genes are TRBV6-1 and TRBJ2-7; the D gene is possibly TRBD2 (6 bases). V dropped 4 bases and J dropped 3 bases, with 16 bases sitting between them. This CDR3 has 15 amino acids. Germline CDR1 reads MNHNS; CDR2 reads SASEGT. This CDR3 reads CASSGREFGVYEQYF. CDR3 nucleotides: TGTGCCAGCAGTGGGAGGGAATTTGGAGTCTACGAGCAGTACTTC.

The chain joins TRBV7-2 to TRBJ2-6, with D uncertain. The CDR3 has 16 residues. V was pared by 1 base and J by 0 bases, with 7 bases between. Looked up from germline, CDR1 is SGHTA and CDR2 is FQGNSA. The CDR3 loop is CASSLGRISGANVLTF. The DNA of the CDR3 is TGTGCCAGCAGCTTAGGGCGGATCTCTGGGGCCAACGTCCTGACTTTC.

Written as DNA, the CDR3 is TGTGCCAGCCGTCGAGACTATAATTCACCCCTCCACTTT. Protein: CASRRDYNSPLHF. The chain carries TRBV6-5 and TRBJ1-6; no firm D call. This CDR3 is 13 amino acids long. V gave up 8 bases and J gave up 3 bases, with 8 bases separating them. In germline, CDR1 is MNHEY, CDR2 SVGAGI.

In DNA, the CDR3 is TGTGCCAGCAGTTACTCGAGGGGCATGGAGCAGTACTTC. Residues: CASSYSRGMEQYF. This rearrangement joins TRBV6-6 to TRBJ2-7; D might be TRBD1 or TRBD2, each matching 5 bases. This CDR3 comprises 13 residues. Trimming removed 0 bases from V and 7 bases from J, with 10 bases in between. Germline V gene lookup returns CDR1 MNHNY and CDR2 SVGAGI (reference sequence).

The CDR3 nucleotides read TGTGCCAGCAGGAGGACTAGCGGCACCTACGAGCAGTACTTC. It codes for CASRRTSGTYEQYF. The J gene is TRBJ2-7, the V gene TRBV2; 10 positions match TRBD2. The CDR3 covers 14 residues. The V gene's germline CDR1 is SNHLY and CDR2 FYNNEI. V shed 6 bases, J shed 2 bases, and the junction held 4 bases outside the gene matches.

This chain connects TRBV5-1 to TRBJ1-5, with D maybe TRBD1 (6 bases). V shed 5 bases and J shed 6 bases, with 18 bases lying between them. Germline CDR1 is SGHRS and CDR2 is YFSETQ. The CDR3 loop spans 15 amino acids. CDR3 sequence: CASRAGAGYGQPQHF. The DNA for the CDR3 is TGCGCCAGCAGGGCGGGGGCCGGTTATGGTCAGCCCCAGCATTTT. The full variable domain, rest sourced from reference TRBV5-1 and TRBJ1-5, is KAGVTQTPRYLIKTRGQQVTLSCSPISGHRSVSWYQQTPGQGLQFLFEYFSETQRNKGNFPGRFSGRQFSNSRSEMNVSTLELGDSALYLCASRAGAGYGQPQHFGDGTRLSIL.

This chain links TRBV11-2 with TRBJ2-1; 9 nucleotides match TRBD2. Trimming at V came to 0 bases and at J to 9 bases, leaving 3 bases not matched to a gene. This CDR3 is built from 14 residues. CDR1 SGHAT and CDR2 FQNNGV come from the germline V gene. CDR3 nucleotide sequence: TGTGCCAGCAGCTTAGATAGCGGGAGCGGTGAGCAGTTCTTC. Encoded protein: CASSLDSGSGEQFF.

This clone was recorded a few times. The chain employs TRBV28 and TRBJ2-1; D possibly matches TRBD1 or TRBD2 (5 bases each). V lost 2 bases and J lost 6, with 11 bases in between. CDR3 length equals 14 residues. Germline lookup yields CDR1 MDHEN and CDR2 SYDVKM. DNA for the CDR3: TGTGCCAGCAGTTTAACCCAGGGACCCAATGAGCAGTTCTTC. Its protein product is CASSLTQGPNEQFF.

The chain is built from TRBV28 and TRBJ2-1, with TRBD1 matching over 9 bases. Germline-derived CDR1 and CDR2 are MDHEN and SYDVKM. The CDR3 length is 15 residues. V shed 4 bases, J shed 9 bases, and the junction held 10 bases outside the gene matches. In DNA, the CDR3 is TGTGCCAGCAGTTGGGACAGGGATTTTACGGGTGAGCAGTTCTTC. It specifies CASSWDRDFTGEQFF.